A single sample gave rise to the 10 T cell receptor beta chains below, sequenced in a study of resident and recirculating memory T cells in vitiligo (dated by TCRdb to the late 2010s). The library relied on the immunoSEQ multiplex PCR assay. As stored in TCRdb, this immuneACCESS dataset retains in-frame rearrangements with V and J assigned. A fraction of the clones does not appear; measured against another copy, unresolved V genes explain less than half of the discrepancy, and the remainder lacks a known reason. Present in this sample are more than 70,000 clones, 92% of which were seen just once. The ten largest clones take up about 4.8% of the sample. Sequencing was carried out using blood. The receptors were gathered from a male donor with vitiligo.

The genes are TRBV28 and TRBJ2-7; a weak D match, TRBD1 (5 bases). The V end was cut by 10 bases, the J end by 2 bases, with 15 bases between. The CDR3 contains 13 residues. Germline assignment: CDR1 MDHEN and CDR2 SYDVKM. CDR3 in amino acids: CATQQVGTYEQYF. CDR3 DNA: TGTGCCACCCAACAGGTGGGAACCTACGAGCAGTACTTC. Filled out from reference TRBV28 and TRBJ2-7, the complete variable domain reads DVKVTQSSRYLVKRTGEKVFLECVQDMDHENMFWYRQDPGLGLRLIYFSYDVKMKEKGDIPEGYSVSREKKERFSLILESASTNQTSMYLCATQQVGTYEQYFGPGTRLTVT.

The rearrangement joins TRBV7-3 to TRBJ2-1; D is unclear. The CDR3 is made up of 14 amino acids. The germline V gene encodes CDR1 SGHTA and CDR2 FQGTGA. V lost 2 bases and J lost 5, with 10 bases in between. The CDR3 DNA reads TGTGCCAGCAGCTTAGGGCGACCCGACAATGAGCAGTTCTTC. Amino acids: CASSLGRPDNEQFF.

The J gene is TRBJ2-7, the V gene TRBV5-1; D is undetermined. The length of the CDR3 is 13 residues. V lost 4 bases to trimming and J lost 4 bases, with 12 bases between them. Germline CDR1 is SGHRS and CDR2 is YFSETQ. The CDR3 sequence is CASSGAIPYEQYF. For the CDR3, the DNA is TGCGCCAGCAGCGGAGCTATCCCTTACGAGCAGTACTTC.

This chain links TRBV27 with TRBJ2-1; tentatively, D is TRBD2 (5 bases). V was shortened by 6 bases and J by 4 bases, with 16 bases between the two germline ends. Germline V lookup: CDR1 MNHEY, CDR2 SMNVEV (reference sequence). This CDR3 comprises 15 residues. The DNA for the CDR3 is TGTGCCAGCAGGCCGGGTCTAGCCGTTTACAATGAGCAGTTCTTC. It yields the protein CASRPGLAVYNEQFF.

The chain links TRBV18 to TRBJ2-3; 7 nucleotides match TRBD2. The V gene's germline CDR1 is KGHSH and CDR2 LQKENI. J gave up 5 bases and V 5 bases, and 10 bases lay outside the gene matches. The CDR3 is 15 residues long. The CDR3 is CASSSGRERRDTQYF. CDR3 nucleotides: TGTGCCAGCTCATCGGGGCGGGAGAGGAGAGATACGCAGTATTTT.

The gene calls are TRBV6-1 and TRBJ1-1; TRBD1 is a possible D gene (5 bases). Trimming stripped 5 bases from V and 5 bases from J, with 12 bases between. The CDR3 runs to 13 residues. Germline V gene lookup returns CDR1 MNHNS and CDR2 SASEGT. The CDR3 DNA reads as TGTGCCAGCAGTTTCGGCCGGGGGACTGAAGCTTTCTTT. It yields the protein CASSFGRGTEAFF.

The chain links TRBV5-1 to TRBJ1-3, with 8 bases lining up with TRBD1. The CDR3 loop spans 15 amino acids. Unmatched junction bases numbered 8, after V lost 5 bases and J lost 4 bases. Germline V gene data show CDR1 as SGHRS and CDR2 as YFSETQ. This chain's CDR3 is CASSPQGATGNTIYF. CDR3 sequence (DNA): TGCGCCAGCAGTCCGCAGGGGGCAACAGGAAACACCATATATTTT.

The chain uses TRBV7-8 and TRBJ2-7; TRBD2 is a possible D gene (6 bases). CDR1 SGHVS and CDR2 FQNEAQ come from the germline V gene. There are 14 residues in the CDR3. V was cut by 0 bases and J by 6 bases, with 12 bases left in between. CDR3: CASSLARAGREQYF. As DNA, the CDR3 is TGTGCCAGCAGCTTAGCGCGAGCGGGTCGCGAGCAGTACTTC.

This chain joins TRBV9 and TRBJ1-1; no clear D gene. CDR1 and CDR2 from the germline V gene are SGDLS and YYNGEE. V was cut by 0 bases and J by 0 bases, with 9 bases left in between. The CDR3 runs 15 residues. CDR3 sequence (DNA): TGTGCCAGCAGCGTAGATGCGGGGATGAACACTGAAGCTTTCTTT. This codes for CASSVDAGMNTEAFF. The full variable domain, rest sourced from reference TRBV9 and TRBJ1-1, is DSGVTQTPKHLITATGQRVTLRCSPRSGDLSVYWYQQSLDQGLQFLIQYYNGEERAKGNILERFSAQQFPDLHSELNLSSLELGDSALYFCASSVDAGMNTEAFFGQGTRLTVV.

V gene TRBV30 combines with J gene TRBJ2-3, with a weak D call TRBD2 (5 bases). Trimming pared 3 bases from V and 2 bases from J, leaving 9 bases between. Per germline, CDR1 GTSNPN and CDR2 SVGIG (reference sequence). CDR3 length equals 13 residues. CDR3 in DNA: TGTGCCTGGAGGAGGGCAGTCACAGATACGCAGTATTTT. The encoded protein is CAWRRAVTDTQYF.